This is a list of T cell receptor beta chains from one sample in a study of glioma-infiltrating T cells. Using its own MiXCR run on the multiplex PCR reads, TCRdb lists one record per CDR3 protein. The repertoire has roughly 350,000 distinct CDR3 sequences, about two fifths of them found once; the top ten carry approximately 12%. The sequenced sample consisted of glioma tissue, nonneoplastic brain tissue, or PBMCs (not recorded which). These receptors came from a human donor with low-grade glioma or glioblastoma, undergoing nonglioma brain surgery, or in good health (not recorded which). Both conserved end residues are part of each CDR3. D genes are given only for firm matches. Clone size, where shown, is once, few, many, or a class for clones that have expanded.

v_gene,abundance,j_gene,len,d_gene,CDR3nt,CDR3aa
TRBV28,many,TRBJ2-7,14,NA,TGTGCCAGCAGCCCCGGGCGGGTTCACTACGAGCAGTACTTC,CASSPGRVHYEQYF
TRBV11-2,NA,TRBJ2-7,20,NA,TGTGCCAGCAGGGGGGGGGGGGCCCCGTCGGCAACCGGCCTGTCCTACGAGCAGTACTTC,CASRGGGAPSATGLSYEQYF
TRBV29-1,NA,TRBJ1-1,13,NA,TGCAGCGTTGAAGGTATAGGGAGGACTGAAGCTTTCTTT,CSVEGIGRTEAFF
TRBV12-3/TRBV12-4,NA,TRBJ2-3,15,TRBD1,TGTGCCAGCAGCCCAGGGGGCCTCCGCACAGATACGCAGTATTTT,CASSPGGLRTDTQYF
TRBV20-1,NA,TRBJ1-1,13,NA,TGCAGTGCCAACAAGGGCTGGGACACTGAAGCTTTCTTT,CSANKGWDTEAFF
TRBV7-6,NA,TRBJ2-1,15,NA,TGTGCCAGCAGCTTACCGGCGGGGCCGGGGGATGAGCAGTTCTTC,CASSLPAGPGDEQFF
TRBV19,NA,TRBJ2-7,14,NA,TGTGCCAGTAGTTTCGGGCAGGGGCGAAACGAGCAGTACTTC,CASSFGQGRNEQYF
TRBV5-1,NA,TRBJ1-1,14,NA,TGCGCCAGCAGCCCTTGGGTGAAGAACACTGAAGCTTTCTTT,CASSPWVKNTEAFF
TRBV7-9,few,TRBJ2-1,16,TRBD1,TGTGCCAGCAGCTCAGTGGGGACAGGGGGTCTCAATGAGCAGTTCTTC,CASSSVGTGGLNEQFF
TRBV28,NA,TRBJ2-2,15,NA,TGTGCCAGCATTGAAAGCAAAGGGTTTTCCGGGGAGCTGTTTTTT,CASIESKGFSGELFF
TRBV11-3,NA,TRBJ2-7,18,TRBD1,TGTGCCAGCAGCTTAGATTACGCAGGGGGCCCCCCCCACTACGAGCAGTACTTC,CASSLDYAGGPPHYEQYF
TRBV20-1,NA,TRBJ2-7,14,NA,TGCAGTGCGCAAGCAGCGGTACTAGCAAACGAGCAGTACTTC,CSAQAAVLANEQYF
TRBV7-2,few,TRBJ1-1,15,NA,TGTGCCAGCAGCAACCAGGGGACCAGGAACACTGAAGCTTTCTTT,CASSNQGTRNTEAFF
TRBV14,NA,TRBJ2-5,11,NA,TGTGCCAGCAGCCCCGGACAGACCCAGCACTTC,CASSPGQTQHF
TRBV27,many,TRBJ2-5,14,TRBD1,TGTGCCAGCAGTTCGAGTCAGGGGGAGGAGACCCAGTACTTC,CASSSSQGEETQYF
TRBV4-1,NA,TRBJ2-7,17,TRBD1,TGCGCCAGCAGCCAAGATCTTCTGGGACAGGGTTGGGACGAGCAGTACTTC,CASSQDLLGQGWDEQYF
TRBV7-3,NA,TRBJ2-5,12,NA,TGTGCCAGCAGTACGGTGGGGGAGACCCAGTACTTC,CASSTVGETQYF
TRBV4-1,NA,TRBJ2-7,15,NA,TGCGCCAGCAGCCAAGATCCGGCAGGGGCCTACGAGCAGTGCTTC,CASSQDPAGAYEQCF
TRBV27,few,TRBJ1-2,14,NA,TGTGCCAGCGCCGCGGGGGCCTGGGACTATGGCTACACCTTC,CASAAGAWDYGYTF
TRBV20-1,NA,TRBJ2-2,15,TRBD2,TGCAGTGTCAAGACTAGCGGGATTGGAAGCGGGGAGCTGTTTTTT,CSVKTSGIGSGELFF
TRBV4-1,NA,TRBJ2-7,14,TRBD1,TGCGCCAGCAGACAGGGACAGGGGACCTACGAGCAGTACTTC,CASRQGQGTYEQYF
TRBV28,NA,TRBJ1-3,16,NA,TGTGCCAGCAGTAGAGGGTGGGAGCACTCCGGAAACACCGTATATTTT,CASSRGWEHSGNTVYF
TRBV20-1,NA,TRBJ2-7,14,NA,TGCAGTGCTAGGATGTGGACTGGCACTTACGAGCAGTACTTC,CSARMWTGTYEQYF
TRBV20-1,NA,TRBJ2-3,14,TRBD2,TGCAGTGCCCTTAGCGGGAGAAACCCAGATACGCAGTATTTT,CSALSGRNPDTQYF
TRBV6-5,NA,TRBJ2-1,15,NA,TGTGCCAGCAGGGTCCAGGGGGGAGGGCCTCGGGAGCAGTTCTTC,CASRVQGGGPREQFF
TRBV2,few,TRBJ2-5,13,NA,TGTGCCAGCAGACCAGGAGTTCAGGAGACCCAGTACTTC,CASRPGVQETQYF
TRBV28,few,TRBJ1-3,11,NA,TGTGCCAGCAGCCGGGACACGGCCATATATTTT,CASSRDTAIYF
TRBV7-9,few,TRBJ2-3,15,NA,TGTGCCAGCAGCTTACAAGGGGGGGCTACAGATACGCAGTATTTT,CASSLQGGATDTQYF
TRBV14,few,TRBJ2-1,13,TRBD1,TGTGCCAGCATGAGCGGACAGGGTAATGAGCAGTTCTTC,CASMSGQGNEQFF
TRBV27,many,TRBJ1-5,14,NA,TGTGCCAGCAGTTTGACCGCTGGCAATCAGCCCCAGCATTTT,CASSLTAGNQPQHF
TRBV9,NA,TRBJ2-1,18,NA,TGTGCCAGCAGCCAAGACTGGGGGGGGGCCCAGTCCTACAATGAGCAGTTCTTC,CASSQDWGGAQSYNEQFF
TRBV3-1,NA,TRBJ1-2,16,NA,TGTGCCAGCAGCCAAGACTCGAGTAGCCTTGGCTATGGCTACACCTTC,CASSQDSSSLGYGYTF
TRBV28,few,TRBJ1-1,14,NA,TGTGCCAGCAGTTTATTAACCTCTAGGATTGAAGCTTTCTTT,CASSLLTSRIEAFF
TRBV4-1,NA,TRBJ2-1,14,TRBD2,TGCGCCAGCAGCCACCTAGCGGACCGCTCTGAGCAGTTCTTC,CASSHLADRSEQFF
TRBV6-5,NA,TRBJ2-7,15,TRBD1,TGTGCCAGCAGTTACTCGAAGGACAGGGCGTACGAGCAGTACTTC,CASSYSKDRAYEQYF
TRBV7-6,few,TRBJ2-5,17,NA,TGTGCCAGCAGCTTAGCTAGCAGCACAGATCGCCAAGAGACCCAGTACTTC,CASSLASSTDRQETQYF
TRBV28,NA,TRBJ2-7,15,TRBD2,TGTGCCAGCAAGATACTAGCGGCAGGGCGGAACGAGCAGTACTTC,CASKILAAGRNEQYF
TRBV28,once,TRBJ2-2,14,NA,TGTGCCAGCAACTTTACAGGGAACACCGGGGAGCTGTTTTTT,CASNFTGNTGELFF
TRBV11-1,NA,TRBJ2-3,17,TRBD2,TGTGCCAGCAGGTCTGACGGGCTAGCGGGGTACACAGATACGCAGTATTTT,CASRSDGLAGYTDTQYF
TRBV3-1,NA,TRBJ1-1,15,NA,TGTGCCAGCAGCCAGAGGGGGAGGGGCTCCAATGAAGCTTTCTTT,CASSQRGRGSNEAFF
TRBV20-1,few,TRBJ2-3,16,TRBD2,TGCAGTGCTAGAGCTAGGACTAGCTGGGCCCCAGATACGCAGTATTTT,CSARARTSWAPDTQYF
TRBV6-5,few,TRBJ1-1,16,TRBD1,TGTGCCAGCAGTTACTCTAGACAGGGCGGGAACACTGAAGCTTTCTTT,CASSYSRQGGNTEAFF
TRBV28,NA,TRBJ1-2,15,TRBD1,TGTGCCAGCAGTATCCCCGACAGGGATCACTATTGCTACACCTTC,CASSIPDRDHYCYTF
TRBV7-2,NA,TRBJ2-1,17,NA,TGTGCCAGCAGCCGCGATAGACCGGCCCGGTCGTTAAATGAGCAGTTCTTC,CASSRDRPARSLNEQFF
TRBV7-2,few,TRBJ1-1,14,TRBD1,TGTGCCAGCAGCTTACGGGGACAGGGCACTGAAGCTTTCTTT,CASSLRGQGTEAFF
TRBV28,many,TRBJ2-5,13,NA,TGTGCCAGCAGTTCTACACGGGGCGAGACCCAGTACTTC,CASSSTRGETQYF
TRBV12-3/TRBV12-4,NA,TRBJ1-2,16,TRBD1,TGTGCCAGCAGTCTCGCCGGGACAGGGGGCGGCTATGGCTACACCTTC,CASSLAGTGGGYGYTF
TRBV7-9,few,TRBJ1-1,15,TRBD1,TGTGCCAGCAGCTCCAAATACAGGGGAGACCTTGAAGCTTTCTTT,CASSSKYRGDLEAFF